This record concerns one T cell receptor (beta chain) sequence. As yet, its antigen is unknown. These data originate in a study of cytomegalovirus exposure and HLA in healthy donors. The study's findings and limits: CMV antigen specificity was confirmed in vitro for three CMV-associated chains.

PCR involved 60 Vbeta and 13 Jbeta primers. Sequencing was performed with immunoSEQ multiplex PCR; in TCRdb, only in-frame clones are kept and a portion is missing. The data show some 100,000 clones, 75% to 85% seen once. The CDR3 spans 16 residues. Germline values: CDR1 SGDLS, CDR2 YYNGEE. With 3 bases clipped from V and 3 bases from J, the junction kept 2 bases outside the gene matches. The source of this sequence is a male donor in good health and CMV-seropositive. Sequencing was done on a sample of PBMCs. The chain links TRBV9 to TRBJ2-2; 13 bases agree with TRBD2. The CDR3 sequence: CASSALAGGDTGELFF. The CDR3 DNA reads TGTGCCAGCAGCGCACTAGCGGGGGGGGACACCGGGGAGCTGTTTTTT.